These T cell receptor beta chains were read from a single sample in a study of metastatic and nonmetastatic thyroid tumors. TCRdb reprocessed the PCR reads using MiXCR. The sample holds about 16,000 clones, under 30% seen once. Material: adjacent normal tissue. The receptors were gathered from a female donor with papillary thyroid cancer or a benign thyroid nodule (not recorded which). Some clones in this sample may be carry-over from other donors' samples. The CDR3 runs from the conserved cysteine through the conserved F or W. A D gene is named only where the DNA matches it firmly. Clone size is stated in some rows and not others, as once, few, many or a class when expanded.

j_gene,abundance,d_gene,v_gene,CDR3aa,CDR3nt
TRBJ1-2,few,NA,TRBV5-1,CASSDGRGYTF,TGCGCCAGCAGCGACGGAAGAGGCTACACCTTC
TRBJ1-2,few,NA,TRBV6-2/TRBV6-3,CASVDGSSRRGGYTF,TGTGCCAGCGTCGATGGATCGTCTAGACGGGGTGGCTACACCTTC
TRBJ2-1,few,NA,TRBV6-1,CASMMVNEQFF,TGTGCCAGCATGATGGTAAATGAGCAGTTCTTC
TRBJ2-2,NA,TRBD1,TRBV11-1,CASSRSNRGLGTGELFF,TGTGCCAGCAGCCGAAGCAACAGGGGGCTCGGCACCGGGGAGCTGTTTTTT
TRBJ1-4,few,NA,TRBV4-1,CASSSQGRGKLFF,TGCGCCAGCAGCTCCCAGGGCAGGGGCAAACTGTTTTTT
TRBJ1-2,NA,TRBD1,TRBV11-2,CASSLEYGTGVTYGCTF,TGTGCCAGCAGCTTAGAGTACGGGACAGGGGTGACCTATGGCTGCACCTTC
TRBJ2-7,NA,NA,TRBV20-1,CSATEPQGGLRGEQYF,TGCAGTGCTACAGAGCCTCAGGGAGGGCTAAGGGGGGAGCAGTACTTC
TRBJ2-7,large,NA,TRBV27,CASSLGAPGEQYF,TGTGCCAGCAGTTTGGGAGCCCCTGGCGAGCAGTACTTC
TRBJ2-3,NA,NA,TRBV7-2,CASSRQLGDTQYF,TGTGCCAGCAGCCGCCAACTTGGGGATACGCAGTATTTT
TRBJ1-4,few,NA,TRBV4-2,CASSHPGGLREKLFF,TGTGCCAGCAGCCACCCGGGAGGGTTGAGGGAAAAACTGTTTTTT
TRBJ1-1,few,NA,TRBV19,CASSMNTGCTEAFF,TGTGCCAGTAGTATGAACACGGGTTGCACTGAAGCTTTCTTT
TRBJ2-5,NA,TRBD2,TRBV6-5,CASSYVGRARETQYF,TGTGCCAGCAGTTACGTCGGGAGGGCCCGAGAGACCCAGTACTTC
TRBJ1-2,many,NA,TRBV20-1,CSARILRYGYTF,TGCAGTGCTAGAATCCTGCGCTATGGCTACACCTTC
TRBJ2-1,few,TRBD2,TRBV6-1,CASSQPGTSGPNEQFF,TGTGCCAGCAGTCAGCCCGGGACTAGCGGACCCAATGAGCAGTTCTTC
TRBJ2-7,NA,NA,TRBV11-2,CASSLEQIMYF,TGTGCCAGCAGCTTAGAGCAGATAATGTACTTC
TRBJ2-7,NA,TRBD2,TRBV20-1,CSAEGTSGGNRPYEQYF,TGCAGTGCTGAAGGGACTAGCGGGGGGAACCGCCCCTACGAGCAGTACTTC
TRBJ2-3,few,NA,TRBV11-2,CASSPVRDSPLDTQYF,TGTGCCAGCAGCCCCGTGCGGGACTCGCCTTTAGATACGCAGTATTTT
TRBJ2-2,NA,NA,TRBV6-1,CASRTSQGTVELFF,TGTGCCAGCAGAACCTCACAGGGAACCGTGGAGCTGTTTTTT
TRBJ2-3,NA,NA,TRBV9,CASSVGGESTDTQYF,TGTGCCAGCAGCGTAGGGGGCGAAAGCACAGATACGCAGTATTTT
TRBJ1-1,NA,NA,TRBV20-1,CSANTGRTEAFF,TGCAGTGCTAATACAGGGAGAACTGAAGCTTTCTTT
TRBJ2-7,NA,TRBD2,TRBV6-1,CASSEGGGGYEQYF,TGTGCCAGCAGTGAAGGGGGCGGGGGCTACGAGCAGTACTTC
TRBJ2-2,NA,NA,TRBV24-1,CATSGSGTTGELFF,TGTGCCACTAGTGGGTCCGGGACCACCGGGGAGCTGTTTTTT
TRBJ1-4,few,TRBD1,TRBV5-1,CASRRDRGGEKLFF,TGCGCCAGCAGACGGGACAGGGGTGGAGAAAAACTGTTTTTT
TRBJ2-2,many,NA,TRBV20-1,CSARPRIRGARGELFF,TGCAGTGCTAGACCCCGGATACGGGGGGCCCGCGGGGAGCTGTTTTTT
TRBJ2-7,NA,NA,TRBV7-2,CASSRYPSYEQYF,TGTGCCAGCAGCCGCTACCCCTCCTACGAGCAGTACTTC
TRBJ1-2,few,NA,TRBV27,CASSLHPNYGYTF,TGTGCCAGCAGTTTACACCCCAACTATGGCTACACCTTC
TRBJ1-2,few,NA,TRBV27,CASSLKGDYGYTF,TGTGCCAGCAGTTTAAAGGGGGACTATGGCTACACCTTC
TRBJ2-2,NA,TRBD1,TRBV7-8,CASSPDRLAELFF,TGTGCCAGCAGCCCGGACAGGTTGGCAGAGCTGTTTTTT
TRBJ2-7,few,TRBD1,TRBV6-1,CASSSTGGSYEQYF,TGTGCCAGCAGTTCGACAGGGGGCTCCTACGAGCAGTACTTC
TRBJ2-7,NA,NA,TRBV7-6,CASSPIVEGPSSYEQYF,TGTGCCAGCAGCCCTATTGTGGAGGGGCCAAGCTCCTACGAGCAGTACTTC
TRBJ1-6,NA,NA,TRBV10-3,CAISSSYNSPLHF,TGTGCCATCAGCAGCTCCTATAATTCACCCCTCCACTTT
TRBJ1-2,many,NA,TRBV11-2,CASSFGGGYGYTF,TGTGCCAGCAGCTTCGGAGGGGGCTATGGCTACACCTTC
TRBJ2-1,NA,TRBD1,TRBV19,CASSIATGLSYNEQFF,TGTGCCAGTAGTATAGCGACAGGGCTATCCTACAATGAGCAGTTCTTC
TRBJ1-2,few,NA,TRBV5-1,CASSQVSNYGYTF,TGCGCCAGCAGCCAAGTATCAAACTATGGCTACACCTTC
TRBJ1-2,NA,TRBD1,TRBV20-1,CSARGTGVRGGYTF,TGCAGTGCTAGAGGGACAGGGGTGAGGGGTGGCTACACCTTC
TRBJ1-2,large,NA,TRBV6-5,CASSYSTSLGGYTF,TGTGCCAGCAGTTACTCGACCTCCCTCGGGGGCTACACCTTC
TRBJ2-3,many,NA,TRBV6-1,CASSDQSTDTQYF,TGTGCCAGCAGTGACCAAAGCACAGATACGCAGTATTTT
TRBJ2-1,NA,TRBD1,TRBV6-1,CASSDVQGKSHNEQFF,TGTGCCAGCAGTGACGTACAGGGGAAGTCCCACAATGAGCAGTTCTTC
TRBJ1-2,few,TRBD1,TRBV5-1,CASSGQANYGYTF,TGCGCCAGCAGCGGACAGGCTAACTATGGCTACACCTTC